Listed below are T cell receptor beta chains from one sample, sequenced in a study of PD-1 blockade in classical Hodgkin lymphoma. Sequencing was performed with immunoSEQ multiplex PCR; in TCRdb, only in-frame clones are kept and a portion is missing. Of about 36,000 clones listed, approximately 69% were seen once; the top ten hold 13% to 15%. The sample was peripheral blood mononuclear cells (PBMCs), taken before the second cycle of nivolumab. These receptor sequences come from a human donor with classical Hodgkin lymphoma. The CDR3 runs from the conserved cysteine through the conserved F or W. D genes are given only for firm matches. Where a row states a size, it is once, few, many or the class of an expanded clone; other rows omit it.

CDR3aa,CDR3nt,d_gene,j_gene,v_gene,abundance
CASSAMGVTNEKLFF,TGTGCCAGCAGTGCGATGGGTGTTACTAATGAAAAACTGTTTTTT,NA,TRBJ1-4,TRBV2,few
CASSLAGTANTEAFF,TGTGCCAGCAGCTTAGCCGGGACAGCGAACACTGAAGCTTTCTTT,TRBD1,TRBJ1-1,TRBV11-3,few
CAISESSTRNYGYTF,TGTGCCATCAGTGAGTCGAGCACCCGCAACTATGGCTACACCTTC,NA,TRBJ1-2,TRBV10-3,NA
CASSKRTGPYEQYF,TGTGCCAGCAGCAAACGGACTGGACCCTACGAGCAGTACTTC,NA,TRBJ2-7,TRBV7-2,NA
CASSATGVRWPQHF,TGTGCCAGCAGTGCTACAGGGGTGCGGTGGCCCCAGCATTTT,TRBD1,TRBJ1-5,TRBV28,NA
CASSSTGLVGTEAFF,TGCGCCAGCAGCTCGACGGGACTCGTAGGTACTGAAGCTTTCTTT,NA,TRBJ1-1,TRBV5-1,NA
CASSPSLGTSGNTIYF,TGTGCCAGCAGCCCGAGCCTGGGTACTTCTGGAAACACCATATATTTT,NA,TRBJ1-3,TRBV9,NA
CASSLESTGTGELFF,TGCGCCAGCAGCTTGGAATCGACAGGGACCGGGGAGCTGTTTTTT,TRBD1,TRBJ2-2,TRBV5-1,NA
CASSPLAGPSTDTQYF,TGTGCCAGCAGCCCCCTAGCGGGCCCTAGCACAGATACGCAGTATTTT,TRBD2,TRBJ2-3,TRBV28,NA
CASSLDGVRAFF,TGTGCCAGCAGCTTGGATGGGGTTAGGGCTTTCTTT,NA,TRBJ1-1,TRBV5-4,NA
CATSQRGAYEQYF,TGTGCCACCAGCCAACGCGGTGCCTACGAGCAGTACTTC,NA,TRBJ2-7,TRBV15,NA
CAISGLNTGELFF,TGTGCCATCAGTGGACTGAACACCGGGGAGCTGTTTTTT,NA,TRBJ2-2,TRBV10-3,NA
CASSVGAGERNEQFF,TGTGCCAGCAGCGTAGGGGCGGGAGAGAGGAATGAGCAGTTCTTC,TRBD2,TRBJ2-1,TRBV9,NA
CSVGGWAGGLETQYF,TGCAGCGTTGGTGGGTGGGCGGGGGGCCTAGAGACCCAGTACTTC,TRBD2,TRBJ2-5,TRBV29-1,NA
CASSQEISGGNNEQFF,TGTGCCAGCAGCCAGGAGATTAGCGGGGGGAACAATGAGCAGTTCTTC,TRBD2,TRBJ2-1,TRBV13,NA
CASSYILAGDNEQFF,TGTGCCAGCAGTTACATTCTAGCGGGGGACAATGAGCAGTTCTTC,TRBD2,TRBJ2-1,TRBV6-5,NA
CASSLAASGGLNEQFF,TGTGCCAGCAGCTTGGCCGCTAGCGGGGGGCTCAATGAGCAGTTCTTC,TRBD2,TRBJ2-1,TRBV5-4,NA
CASSHQGVRNDEQYF,TGTGCCAGCAGTCACCAGGGGGTTCGCAACGACGAGCAGTACTTC,TRBD1,TRBJ2-7,TRBV2,NA
CASAASGGAGFSHFF,TGTGCTAGTGCCGCAAGCGGGGGGGCCGGGTTTTCCCACTTCTTC,TRBD2,TRBJ2-1,TRBV12-5,NA
CASSLGTGVQETQYF,TGCGCCAGCAGCTTGGGAACAGGGGTCCAAGAGACCCAGTACTTC,TRBD1,TRBJ2-5,TRBV5-1,NA
CASSDYWGTIYF,TGTGCCAGCAGTGATTATTGGGGCACCATATATTTT,NA,TRBJ1-3,TRBV2,medium-sized
CASSLRQETNTEAFF,TGTGCCAGCAGCTTGAGACAGGAGACGAACACTGAAGCTTTCTTT,NA,TRBJ1-1,TRBV9,few